These 24 T cell receptor beta chains share one sample of origin, sequenced in a study of T-cell reconstitution after alpha-beta-depleted transplantation in children listed by TCRdb under 2016. Receptor libraries were prepared by PCR. TCRdb names Illumina HiSeq 2500 as the instrument used. To normalize quantification of the TCRbeta repertoire, the TCR libraries were built with molecular barcoding that relied on unique molecular identifiers. TCRdb ran its own pipeline on the public reads, namely fastp trimming at Q25 and MiXCR clone calling, and kept in-frame beta chains. CDR3 protein duplicates are merged, each entry listing the most common genes and DNA. Within this sample are 250,000 to 350,000 distinct CDR3 sequences, with about 10% of them counted one time only. Together, the top ten hold around a tenth of the sample. Sequences were derived from PBMCs from the stem cell graft donor, sampled from the stem cell graft. These receptors were taken from a human donor who donated a stem cell graft to a child with SCID.

J is TRBJ2-1 and V is TRBV20-1; 9 positions match TRBD2. The germline V gene has CDR1 DFQATT and CDR2 SNEGSKA (reference sequence). The CDR3 length is 13 residues. Trimming took 6 bases from V and 6 from J; bases not matched to a gene: 6. For the CDR3, the DNA is TGCAGTGCACGGCGGGGGGGCCTCAATGAGCAGTTCTTC. Its protein is CSARRGGLNEQFF.

Many counts were recorded for this clonotype. This rearrangement joins TRBV5-8 to TRBJ2-7, with TRBD1 as a possible D gene (6 bases). The V end was cut by 0 bases, the J end by 1 base, with 14 bases between. Germline CDR1 reads SGHTS; CDR2 reads YDEGEE. This CDR3 spans 16 amino acids. The CDR3 DNA sequence: TGTGCCAGCAGCTTGGTTGGGGGCAGCGGTTCCTACGAGCAGTACTTC. Its translation: CASSLVGGSGSYEQYF. The whole variable domain, filled in from reference TRBV5-8 and TRBJ2-7, reads EAGVTQSPTHLIKTRGQQATLRCSPISGHTSVYWYQQALGLGLQFLLWYDEGEERNRGNFPPRFSGRQFPNYSSELNVNALELEDSALYLCASSLVGGSGSYEQYFGPGTRLTVT.

The V call is TRBV5-5, the J call TRBJ1-4; D gene ambiguous. CDR1 is SGHKS, CDR2 YYEKEE, per germline (reference sequence). The V and J ends lost 0 bases and 5 bases respectively, with 8 bases between them. The CDR3 spans 14 residues. As DNA, the CDR3 is TGTGCCAGCAGCTTGGATAAAGGGAATGAAAAACTGTTTTTT. It codes for CASSLDKGNEKLFF.

This clonotype was counted between two and nine times. The rearrangement joins TRBV12-3 or TRBV12-4 to TRBJ2-7; 7 bases are shared with TRBD1. The length of the CDR3 is 15 residues. Trimming at V came to 2 bases and at J to 3 bases, leaving 7 bases not matched to a gene. The CDR3 is CASSLSPQGDYEQYF. The CDR3 nucleotides are TGTGCCAGCAGTTTAAGTCCTCAGGGGGACTACGAGCAGTACTTC.

This chain uses TRBV10-3 with TRBJ2-1, with 7 bases matching TRBD1. This CDR3 has 17 amino acids. The trim removed 4 bases at V and 0 bases at J, leaving 9 bases unmatched. The V gene's germline CDR1 is ENHRY and CDR2 SYGVKD. This chain's CDR3 is CAISGSGQKSSYNEQFF. In nucleotides, the CDR3 is TGTGCCATCAGTGGGTCGGGACAGAAGAGCTCCTACAATGAGCAGTTCTTC.

This clonotype was counted only a few times. The V and J genes are TRBV6-1 and TRBJ2-3; D is perhaps TRBD1 or TRBD2 (6 bases each). Deletions cut 6 bases from V and 4 bases from J, with 20 bases between. CDR1 MNHNS and CDR2 SASEGT come from the germline V gene. This CDR3 comprises 16 residues. The CDR3 nucleotides read TGTGCCAGCAGACCCTCTCCGGGGGCCGGGCCAGATACGCAGTATTTT. Its translation: CASRPSPGAGPDTQYF.

This clonotype was observed at least ten times. The genes are TRBV7-8 and TRBJ2-1; D tentatively fits TRBD1 or TRBD2 (6 bases each). The germline V gene encodes CDR1 SGHVS and CDR2 FQNEAQ. Trimming removed 1 base from V and 0 bases from J, with 13 bases in between. The CDR3 extends over 17 amino acids. CDR3 sequence (DNA): TGTGCCAGCAGCTTAGGTACGGGGGCGAGCTCCTACAATGAGCAGTTCTTC. Translated: CASSLGTGASSYNEQFF.

This clonotype was found a few times. This sequence joins TRBV2 and TRBJ1-5; TRBD1 matches at 7 bases. In germline, CDR1 is SNHLY, CDR2 FYNNEI. The ends lost 7 bases at V and 3 bases at J; junction bases unmatched: 12. This CDR3 region has 16 residues. CDR3 DNA: TGTGCCAGCACCTATAGGGGCAGGGGGAACAATCAGCCCCAGCATTTT. This gives the protein CASTYRGRGNNQPQHF.

This clonotype was found a few times. This chain uses TRBV6-1 with TRBJ2-1; 9 positions match TRBD2. Germline CDR1 reads MNHNS; CDR2 reads SASEGT. The CDR3 extends over 15 amino acids. Trimming at V came to 8 bases and at J to 0 bases, leaving 5 bases not matched to a gene. The CDR3 nucleotides are TGTGCCAGCCGCCCGACTAGCGGCTCCTACAATGAGCAGTTCTTC. Translation gives CASRPTSGSYNEQFF.

This clonotype was detected many times. CDR3 in DNA: TGTGCCAGCAGTGCCAGGGGGAATGAGCAGTTCTTC. Amino acids: CASSARGNEQFF. V and J are TRBV12-3 or TRBV12-4 and TRBJ2-1, with 7 positions matching TRBD1. The V segment lost 5 bases and the J segment 7 bases; nucleotides outside the gene matches: 2. The CDR3 loop spans 12 amino acids.

This clonotype was picked up a small number of times. The V and J genes are TRBV2 and TRBJ2-3, with a tentative D call TRBD2 (6 bases). Germline lookup yields CDR1 SNHLY and CDR2 FYNNEI. Trimming took off 2 bases at V and 2 bases at J, with 11 bases between the two ends. This CDR3 has 15 amino acids. This chain's CDR3 is CASSELAGNTDTQYF. The CDR3 DNA sequence: TGTGCCAGCAGTGAACTGGCGGGGAACACAGATACGCAGTATTTT.

The chain recombines TRBV7-3 with TRBJ1-2; D is possibly TRBD1 (5 bases). The V end lost 5 bases, the J end lost 4 bases, and 17 bases lay between the germline ends. CDR1 and CDR2 from the germline V gene are SGHTA and FQGTGA. The CDR3 spans 15 residues. CDR3 residues: CASSPGAVTFYGYTF. The DNA for the CDR3 is TGTGCCAGCAGCCCCGGGGCGGTTACCTTCTATGGCTACACCTTC.

This clonotype turned up a few times. The rearrangement links TRBV12-3 or TRBV12-4 to TRBJ2-2; no clear D. With 3 bases removed from V and 4 bases from J, the gap between germline ends came to 6 bases. CDR3 length: 13 residues. The CDR3 spells CASSLHSTGELFF. CDR3 DNA: TGTGCCAGCAGTTTGCACAGCACCGGGGAGCTGTTTTTT.

Many counts were recorded for this clonotype. V usage is TRBV5-5 and J usage is TRBJ1-3; weak D call: TRBD1 (5 bases). The CDR3 runs 15 residues. Germline-derived CDR1 and CDR2 are SGHKS and YYEKEE (reference sequence). Trimming took off 0 bases at V and 4 bases at J, with 11 bases between the two ends. The CDR3 region has the DNA TGTGCCAGCAGCTTGGCAGGGCTAGAAGGAAACACCATATATTTT. This encodes CASSLAGLEGNTIYF. Complete variable domain (other parts from reference TRBV5-5 and TRBJ1-3): DAGVTQSPTHLIKTRGQQVTLRCSPISGHKSVSWYQQVLGQGPQFIFQYYEKEERGRGNFPDRFSARQFPNYSSELNVNALLLGDSALYLCASSLAGLEGNTIYFGEGSWLTVV.

The table lists this clonotype with a few counts. The rearrangement links TRBV20-1 to TRBJ2-7; 11 positions match TRBD1. V lost 4 bases to trimming and J lost 3 bases; unmatched junction nucleotides: 8. Germline V gives CDR1 DFQATT, CDR2 SNEGSKA (reference sequence). This CDR3 spans 15 amino acids. CDR3 residues: CSAKPRTGGSYEQYF. The CDR3 DNA sequence: TGCAGTGCTAAACCCCGGACAGGGGGCAGCTACGAGCAGTACTTC.

This clonotype occurred a few times. This chain links TRBV27 with TRBJ1-2, with 7 bases that match TRBD1. CDR3 length: 14 amino acids. CDR1 and CDR2 (germline): MNHEY, SMNVEV (reference sequence). V gave up 4 bases and J gave up 4 bases; unmatched junction bases: 6. The CDR3 sequence is CASSSTGALYGYTF. CDR3 bases: TGTGCCAGCAGTTCAACAGGGGCCCTCTATGGCTACACCTTC.

A few counts support this clonotype. V and J are TRBV10-3 and TRBJ2-5, with unresolved D. Deletions cut 0 bases from V and 5 bases from J, with 16 bases between. Germline V CDR1 and CDR2: ENHRY, SYGVKD. The CDR3 contains 16 residues. In nucleotides, the CDR3 is TGTGCCATCAGTGAGTCGACCCTCTCACATCGCGAGACCCAGTACTTC. This codes for CAISESTLSHRETQYF.

The CDR3 DNA reads TGCGCCAGCAGCCCCATTCAGTTAGCCGGGGAGCTGTTTTTT. This codes for CASSPIQLAGELFF. The chain employs TRBV5-1 and TRBJ2-2; no firm D call. Trimming cost V 4 bases and J 6 bases, with 13 bases left between them. Germline loops: CDR1 SGHRS, CDR2 YFSETQ. There are 14 residues in the CDR3. The full variable domain, with the rest looked up from reference TRBV5-1 and TRBJ2-2, is KAGVTQTPRYLIKTRGQQVTLSCSPISGHRSVSWYQQTPGQGLQFLFEYFSETQRNKGNFPGRFSGRQFSNSRSEMNVSTLELGDSALYLCASSPIQLAGELFFGEGSRLTVL.

This clonotype showed up just a few times. This CDR3 reads CASRHIQGNEQFF. The CDR3 DNA sequence: TGCGCCAGCAGACACATACAGGGTAATGAGCAGTTCTTC. This chain links TRBV4-1 with TRBJ2-1, with D perhaps matching TRBD1 (6 bases). The V gene lost 6 bases and the J gene lost 7 bases, with 13 bases spanning the gap. Germline CDR1 MGHRA, CDR2 YSYEKL. CDR3 length: 13 amino acids.

The V call is TRBV18, the J call TRBJ2-3; D uncertain. Trimming stripped 1 base from V and 4 bases from J, with 9 bases between. CDR1 KGHSH and CDR2 LQKENI come from the germline V gene. CDR3 size: 14 residues. The CDR3 nucleotides read TGTGCCAGCTCACCACAACTCAGCGCAGATACGCAGTATTTT. Translating gives CASSPQLSADTQYF.

The table lists this clonotype with a few counts. The rearrangement links TRBV13 to TRBJ2-2; 7 positions agree with TRBD1. This CDR3 is built from 17 residues. V dropped 5 bases and J dropped 2; count of bases not matched to a gene: 11. CDR1 is PRHDT, CDR2 FYEKMQ, per germline (reference sequence). CDR3 region: CASSEYRGTYNTGELFF. CDR3 coding DNA: TGTGCCAGCAGCGAATACAGGGGAACGTATAACACCGGGGAGCTGTTTTTT.

This clonotype was counted at least ten times. For the CDR3, the DNA is TGTGCCAGCAGTTCAGGACAGGGAGGCGGCTACACCTTC. Translation gives CASSSGQGGGYTF. This chain joins TRBV12-3 or TRBV12-4 and TRBJ1-2, with 8 bases matching TRBD1. This CDR3 has 13 residues. V lost 4 bases to trimming and J lost 8 bases; unmatched junction nucleotides: 6.

V and J are TRBV5-8 and TRBJ1-1, with no clear D. With 0 bases removed from V and 0 bases from J, the gap between germline ends came to 6 bases. In germline, CDR1 is SGHTS, CDR2 YDEGEE. There are 14 residues in the CDR3. CDR3 coding DNA: TGTGCCAGCAGCTTGGAAGTGGTGAACACTGAAGCTTTCTTT. This gives the protein CASSLEVVNTEAFF.

This clonotype was seen repeatedly, ten times or more. The chain has TRBV29-1 and TRBJ2-1; D assignment may be TRBD1 or TRBD2 (5 bases each). CDR1 and CDR2 from the germline V gene are SQVTM and ANQGSEA. The CDR3 covers 12 residues. V dropped 4 bases and J dropped 7 bases, with 11 bases sitting between them. CDR3: CSVGAGRNEQFF. The CDR3 DNA follows: TGCAGCGTTGGGGCAGGGAGAAATGAGCAGTTCTTC.